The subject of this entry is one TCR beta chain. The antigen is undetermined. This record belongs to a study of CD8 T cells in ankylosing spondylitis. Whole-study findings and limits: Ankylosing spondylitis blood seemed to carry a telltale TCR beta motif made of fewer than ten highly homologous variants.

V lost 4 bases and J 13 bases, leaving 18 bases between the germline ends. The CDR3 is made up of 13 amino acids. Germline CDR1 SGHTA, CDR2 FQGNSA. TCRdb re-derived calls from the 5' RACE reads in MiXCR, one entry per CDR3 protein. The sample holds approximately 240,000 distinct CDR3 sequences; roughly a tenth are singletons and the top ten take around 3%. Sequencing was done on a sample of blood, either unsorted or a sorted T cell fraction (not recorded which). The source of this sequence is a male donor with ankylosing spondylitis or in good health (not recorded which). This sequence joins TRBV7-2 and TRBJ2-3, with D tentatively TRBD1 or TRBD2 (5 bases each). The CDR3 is CASSSNGQRGEYF. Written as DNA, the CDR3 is TGTGCCAGCAGCTCAAATGGTCAACGAGGGGAGTATTTT.